The T cell receptor beta chain described here comes from a study of vaccination and CD4 T cells after COVID-19. Study summary: Ranging from 14 to 241, the interval between dose two and post-vaccine sampling had a median of roughly 2.5 months. Cells were stimulated with overlapping spike peptides from SARS-CoV-2, HCoV-NL63, HCoV-OC43 and HCoV-229E.

Sequencing of DNA taken from cultured CD4+ T cells relied on the Oncomine TCR Beta short-read assay. It was from cultured CD4+ T cells that genomic DNA was extracted. One entry per CDR3 protein results from TCRdb running MiXCR on the PCR reads. The data show around 13,000 distinct CDR3 sequences, under 50% seen once. The sample's treatment: roughly ten-day PBMC culture with coronavirus spike peptide pools or control peptides (ViraFEST assay). This clonotype was seen a few times. The antigen is undetermined. Germline CDR1 is SGHNT and CDR2 is YENEEA. The CDR3 is 12 residues long. V was trimmed by 5 bases and J by 2 bases, leaving 5 bases between them.

V and J are TRBV11-3 and TRBJ2-3; unclear D gene. The starting material was CD4+ T cells from blood, cultured in vitro, obtained before SARS-CoV-2 vaccination. This TCR was sampled from a human donor who had recovered from COVID-19. Here the CDR3 DNA reads TGTGCCAGCAGCGAGTACACAGATACGCAGTATTTT. Its protein product is CASSEYTDTQYF.